These T cell receptor beta chains were read from a single sample in a study of T cell repertoires in cytomegalovirus infection. TCRdb re-called the reads with MiXCR, one entry per CDR3 protein. The repertoire holds 650,000 to 850,000 distinct CDR3 sequences, with roughly 29% as singletons. No cognate antigen is known for these TCRs. The sample was cultured CD8+ T cells from PBMCs, taken from culture after CMV antigen stimulation. All receptors come from a human donor in good health (CMV status not recorded). Some clones in this sample may be carry-over from other donors' samples. Both conserved end residues are part of each CDR3. For some rows the clone size is stated as once, few or many, or as a class when expanded; others skip it.

few	TRBV15	TRBJ2-7	CATSLGRGEVYEQYF
once	TRBV20-1	TRBJ2-1	CSARRGLAGVAYNEQFF
.	TRBV7-7	TRBJ2-1	CASSAAPRGGDEQFF
.	TRBV6-5	TRBJ2-7	CASSEGGQGAYEQYF
few	TRBV29-1	TRBJ2-1	CSAGRDNEQFF
few	TRBV7-8	TRBJ2-3	CASSFLLVDTQYF
few	TRBV4-1	TRBJ1-4	CASSQEGTAEKLFF
many	TRBV20-1	TRBJ1-3	CSARENGRNTIYF
.	TRBV28	TRBJ2-4	CASSFASVLTARDIQYF
few	TRBV12-3/TRBV12-4	TRBJ2-7	CASSNDGYYEQYF
few	TRBV2	TRBJ1-1	CASERSNTEAFF
few	TRBV13	TRBJ1-2	CASSTHHRGRTDGYTF
.	TRBV29-1	TRBJ1-2	CSVEDLGRGEGGYTF
.	TRBV30	TRBJ2-7	CAWSRPGIHEQYF
few	TRBV12-3/TRBV12-4	TRBJ1-5	CASSSTLDSNQPQHF
.	TRBV19	TRBJ1-1	CASRDRLIPAEAFF
many	TRBV7-2	TRBJ1-5	CASSLKPAYSNQPQHF
.	TRBV6-4	TRBJ2-1	CASSRGEWGYEQFF
.	TRBV12-3/TRBV12-4	TRBJ2-3	CASTWTGGSTDTQYF
.	TRBV4-2	TRBJ1-2	CASSRTGGADGYTF
once	TRBV5-8	TRBJ1-5	CASSRNRGRNQPQHF
once	TRBV4-1	TRBJ1-6	CASSQTGTSPLHF
.	TRBV6-5	TRBJ1-1	CASKRGPNTEAFF
many	TRBV7-2	TRBJ2-5	CASSFVGRETQYF
many	TRBV7-2	TRBJ1-1	CASSLLLRWQEFGAFF
.	TRBV27	TRBJ1-3	CASSLTGPTVSGNTIYF
many	TRBV7-2	TRBJ2-5	CASSLTTSGGLQETQYF
few	TRBV6-1	TRBJ2-7	CASSEGGTAYEQYF
.	TRBV29-1	TRBJ2-5	CSVEGDPQETQYF
few	TRBV20-1	TRBJ1-1	CSAGHGPNTEAFF
.	TRBV27	TRBJ2-7	CASSLQGGRSYEQYF
few	TRBV10-2	TRBJ2-3	CASSASGGANTDTQYF
.	TRBV12-3/TRBV12-4	TRBJ1-2	CASSYGGRYTF
.	TRBV4-1	TRBJ2-1	CASSQDFVNEQFF
.	TRBV10-3	TRBJ2-1	CAIRKDIDNEQFF
few	TRBV24-1	TRBJ2-1	CATPPGPWDRGAREQFF
few	TRBV27	TRBJ1-5	CASSLWVGGDQPQHF
.	TRBV19	TRBJ1-1	CATYTTEAFF
many	TRBV7-9	TRBJ1-2	CASSSGNDRDGYTF
.	TRBV12-3/TRBV12-4	TRBJ1-1	CASTIGGTEAFF
.	TRBV2	TRBJ1-4	CASKSYNEKLFF
many	TRBV5-6	TRBJ1-2	CASSSERWTGAARGGYTF